A selection of T cell receptor beta chains follows, all from one sample in a study of blood T cell repertoires in COVID-19. Measured with immunoSEQ multiplex PCR; TCRdb has only the in-frame clones, and not every one. The sample lists roughly 200,000 clones, more than 75% seen once, with 15% to 20% in the top ten. Sequenced material: peripheral blood. The receptors derive from a person aged 65 to 79 with COVID-19, enrolled during active disease. Both conserved end residues are part of each CDR3. D genes are given only for firm matches. The size of a clone is reported for some rows only, either as once, few or many, or as a class for expanded clones.

cdr3_nt cdr3_aa d_call j_call v_call clone_size
TGTGCCAGCAGTGACAGGGGGCGTGGCTACACCTTC CASSDRGRGYTF TRBD1 TRBJ1-2 TRBV28 .
TGCGCCAGCAGCTCCACCAGAAGCTCCTACGAGCAGTACTTC CASSSTRSSYEQYF . TRBJ2-7 TRBV5-1 .
TGCGCCAGCAGCTTGTTGGGGGCTGAGAGCTCCTACAATGAGCAGTTCTTC CASSLLGAESSYNEQFF . TRBJ2-1 TRBV5-1 .
TGTGCCAGCAGCGGCTCTCGGACTAGCCCTCCGAGTCGGGATGAGCAGTTCTTC CASSGSRTSPPSRDEQFF TRBD2 TRBJ2-1 TRBV9 .
TGTGCCAGTAGTGGGACAGGGTTAGCTTTCTTT CASSGTGLAFF TRBD1 TRBJ1-1 TRBV19 .
TGTGCCAGCAGCCAAGGCTTCGCGGGCAGTCCCTACTTC CASSQGFAGSPYF . TRBJ2-7 TRBV14 .
TGTGCCAGCAGCTTCCAGCGCTACGAGCAGTACTTC CASSFQRYEQYF . TRBJ2-7 TRBV7-9 few
TGTGCCAGCAGTGAGATGGGCCCAGCTTTCTTT CASSEMGPAFF . TRBJ1-1 TRBV12-3/TRBV12-4 .
TGTGCCAGCAGCCAAGAGACAGGGTCACTAGCGGAGCCTAGCACAGATACGCAGTATTTT CASSQETGSLAEPSTDTQYF . TRBJ2-3 TRBV3-1/TRBV3-2 .
TGTGCCAGTAAGAGGGGACAGTTATTTCAGCCCCAGCATTTT CASKRGQLFQPQHF TRBD1 TRBJ1-5 TRBV19 .
TGTGCCAGTAGTAGGGGACTCCAGCGGGGGAGAGACAATGAGCAGTTCTTC CASSRGLQRGRDNEQFF TRBD2 TRBJ2-1 TRBV19 .
TGTGCCAGTAGCCTGCAGGGGGGGAACACTGAAGCTTTCTTT CASSLQGGNTEAFF TRBD1 TRBJ1-1 TRBV19 .
TGTGCCAGCAGGGGACAGGGGGGTCAGCCCCAGCATTTT CASRGQGGQPQHF TRBD1 TRBJ1-5 TRBV7-2 .
TGTGCCAGCAGCCGGGACAGGGCCTATGGCTACACCTTC CASSRDRAYGYTF TRBD1 TRBJ1-2 TRBV14 .
TGTGCCAGTAGTATCGGGCAGGGTGGATTACGAGCTTTCTTT CASSIGQGGLRAFF . TRBJ1-1 TRBV19 .
TGTGCCAGCAGCTTGGGATGGCAGAGCACAGATACGCAGTATTTT CASSLGWQSTDTQYF . TRBJ2-3 TRBV5-4 .
TGTGCCAGCACCTCCAGTACAGGGGCCGGAAATGAAAAACTGTTTTTT CASTSSTGAGNEKLFF TRBD1 TRBJ1-4 TRBV5-5 .
TGTGCCACCAGCAGAGACCCTGGTTGGCGGACTGAAGCTTTCTTT CATSRDPGWRTEAFF . TRBJ1-1 TRBV15 .
TGTGCCAGCAGAGAGGCGGGGGGGAACACCGGGGAGCTGTTTTTT CASREAGGNTGELFF TRBD2 TRBJ2-2 TRBV7-2 .
TGTGCCAGCAGTCCCAGGGTCCATTCACCCCTCCACTTT CASSPRVHSPLHF . TRBJ1-6 TRBV6-2/TRBV6-3 .
TGTGCCAGCAGCTTCCTCGAGATTTTGTCCTACAATGAGCAGTTCTTC CASSFLEILSYNEQFF . TRBJ2-1 TRBV5-6 .
TGCGCCAGCAGCCAAAAACGGGTGGCTTCTAAGTATAATTCACCCCTCCACTTT CASSQKRVASKYNSPLHF . TRBJ1-6 TRBV4-3 .
TGTGCCAGCACCCTGGACGGGGTTAATTCCTACAATGAGCAGTTCTTC CASTLDGVNSYNEQFF . TRBJ2-1 TRBV3-1/TRBV3-2 .
TGTGCCAGCTCACCGGGACAGCCCGATCCGCAGTATTTT CASSPGQPDPQYF TRBD1 TRBJ2-3 TRBV18 .
TGTGCCAGCAGCTTAGTGTCCCGCTCCTACAATGAGCAGTTCTTC CASSLVSRSYNEQFF . TRBJ2-1 TRBV7-9 .
TGTGCCAGCAGCCAAGCCCCAGGTCAGCCCCAGCATTTT CASSQAPGQPQHF . TRBJ1-5 TRBV3-1/TRBV3-2 .
TGTGCCAGCAGCCGAAGCCGACATCAAACGGACATTCAGTACTTC CASSRSRHQTDIQYF . TRBJ2-4 TRBV11-2 .
TGTGCCAGCAAGAAGGGGGTTGGGGAAATCGGCGAGCAGTACTTC CASKKGVGEIGEQYF . TRBJ2-7 TRBV6-6 few
TGCGCCAGCAGCTTGTCCGGACAGGTTACTGAAGCTTTCTTT CASSLSGQVTEAFF TRBD1 TRBJ1-1 TRBV5-1 .
TGTGCCAGCAGCGTAACTCCTTACAATGAGCAGTTCTTC CASSVTPYNEQFF . TRBJ2-1 TRBV9 .
TGTGCCAGCAGCCTCCCGGGAGGCTCCTATAATTCACCCCTCCACTTT CASSLPGGSYNSPLHF . TRBJ1-6 TRBV16 .
TGTGCCAGCAGTCCGCAAGGACAGGGAGGGCAGCCCCAGCATTTT CASSPQGQGGQPQHF TRBD1 TRBJ1-5 TRBV27 .
TGTGCCAGCAGCCAAGAAGGAGAGGGTATGAAAAACCTCCACTTT CASSQEGEGMKNLHF . TRBJ1-6 TRBV3-1/TRBV3-2 .
TGTGCCAGCAGCACAGGGGCGAGCTCCTACGAGCAGTACTTC CASSTGASSYEQYF TRBD1 TRBJ2-7 TRBV2 .
TGCAGCGTACCTACAGGGGGAGCGTCTACAATAGGCTACACCTTC CSVPTGGASTIGYTF TRBD1 TRBJ1-2 TRBV29-1 .
TGTGCCAGCTCACCACTCGAAGAGACCCAGTACTTC CASSPLEETQYF . TRBJ2-5 TRBV18 once
TGTGCCAGCAGCGTTTCCGGACAGCCCTACGAGCAGTACTTC CASSVSGQPYEQYF . TRBJ2-7 TRBV9 .
TGTGCCAGCAGCCAAGGACAGGTGAAAGATACGCAGTATTTT CASSQGQVKDTQYF . TRBJ2-3 TRBV3-1/TRBV3-2 .
TGTGCCAGCAAGAGGACTAGCTCCTACAATGAGCAGTTCTTC CASKRTSSYNEQFF TRBD2 TRBJ2-1 TRBV19 .
TGTGCCAGCCACAGGGGGGGAACTAATGAAAAACTGTTTTTT CASHRGGTNEKLFF TRBD1 TRBJ1-4 TRBV7-2 .
TGTGCCAGTAGTATCACCTCCGACACCTACAATCAGCCCCAGCATTTT CASSITSDTYNQPQHF . TRBJ1-5 TRBV19 .
TGTGCCAGCAGCAAAGATGGAGCAGGGGGCGATGGGGGCAATCAGCCCCAGCATTTT CASSKDGAGGDGGNQPQHF . TRBJ1-5 TRBV21-1 .
TGTGCCAGCTCACTCACAGGGGATGATAGTGAAGCTTTCTTT CASSLTGDDSEAFF TRBD1 TRBJ1-1 TRBV18 .
TGTGCCAGCAGCTTATTGGGGACTAGAAGAATTGCAGATACGCAGTATTTT CASSLLGTRRIADTQYF TRBD2 TRBJ2-3 TRBV7-2 .
TGTGCCAGCAGCTCCGGGACAGGGGGCCTTCAGCCCCAGCATTTT CASSSGTGGLQPQHF TRBD1 TRBJ1-5 TRBV7-9 .
TGTGCCAGCAGATCGGACAGGGCCGGAACTAATGAAAAACTGTTTTTT CASRSDRAGTNEKLFF TRBD1 TRBJ1-4 TRBV7-2 .
TGTGCCTCCACTAGAGGGACAAATGAGCAGTTCTTC CASTRGTNEQFF . TRBJ2-1 TRBV10-3 .
TGTGCCAGCAGTGGGGTTGGGGTATGGGGCAGGAATGAAAAACTGTTTTTT CASSGVGVWGRNEKLFF . TRBJ1-4 TRBV6-1 .
TGCGCCAGCAACGTAGCGGGAAACACCGGGGAGCTGTTTTTT CASNVAGNTGELFF TRBD2 TRBJ2-2 TRBV5-1 .
TGTGCCAGCAGCTTAAGGGGATCTGGGTACGAGCAGTACTTC CASSLRGSGYEQYF . TRBJ2-7 TRBV7-2 .
TGTGCCAGCAGCCAAGGACAGACAAATGAAAAACTGTTTTTT CASSQGQTNEKLFF . TRBJ1-4 TRBV3-1/TRBV3-2 .
TGTGCCAGTAGTGGACTAGCGGGGGGATTCACCGGGGAGCTGTTTTTT CASSGLAGGFTGELFF TRBD2 TRBJ2-2 TRBV19 .
TGTGCCACCAGTGAACACGGACTAGCGGGCCAAGAGACCCAGTACTTC CATSEHGLAGQETQYF TRBD2 TRBJ2-5 TRBV24-1 .
TGTGCCAGCTCACCCTTGAGGGCCTCCGAGCAGTACTTC CASSPLRASEQYF . TRBJ2-7 TRBV18 .